These T cell receptor beta chains were read from a single sample in a study of blood T cell repertoires in COVID-19. Profiling relied on immunoSEQ multiplex PCR, and the TCRdb table lists in-frame clones only, not all of them. The sample shows some 310,000 clones, just under 90% of them seen only once. The sequenced sample consisted of PBMCs or T cells enriched from blood (not recorded which). Receptors were obtained from a woman aged 25-40 years who had recovered from COVID-19. Both conserved end residues are part of each CDR3. D genes are given only for firm matches. Not all rows give a size; the values are once, few, many and, for expanded clones, a class.

TRBD1	TRBV19	TRBJ1-5	.	TGTGCCAGTAGTATCCGGCTGGGACAGGGTCGTCAGCCCCAGCATTTT	CASSIRLGQGRQPQHF
.	TRBV5-4	TRBJ2-7	.	TGTGCCAGCAGCTTGGGGACGGGGAGCTCCTACGAGCAGTACTTC	CASSLGTGSSYEQYF
.	TRBV30	TRBJ1-2	.	TGTGCCTGGAGTGTAGGGGGAACAGATAACTATGGCTACACCTTC	CAWSVGGTDNYGYTF
TRBD2	TRBV3-1/TRBV3-2	TRBJ2-5	once	TGTGCCAGTACCAAAGGGACCGGGACTAGCGGTCAAGAGACCCAGTACTTC	CASTKGTGTSGQETQYF
.	TRBV19	TRBJ2-1	.	TGTGCCAGTAGTGCCGGTAGTGAGCAGTTCTTC	CASSAGSEQFF
.	TRBV2	TRBJ1-2	.	TGTGCCAGCAGTGTCGACTCATATGGCTACACCTTC	CASSVDSYGYTF
.	TRBV9	TRBJ1-5	once	TGTGCCAGCAGCACCCTGGGGCAGTTGAATCAGCCCCAGCATTTT	CASSTLGQLNQPQHF
TRBD2	TRBV3-1/TRBV3-2	TRBJ2-5	.	TGTGCCAGCAGCCAAGATCTTGGGACTAGGGGGACCCAGTACTTC	CASSQDLGTRGTQYF
.	TRBV18	TRBJ1-1	.	TGTGCCAGCTCACCACGGGGGGTGGACACTGAAGCTTTCTTT	CASSPRGVDTEAFF
TRBD1	TRBV18	TRBJ2-3	.	TGTGCCAGCTCACCGCTGGACAGGTCGAGAACAGATACGCAGTATTTT	CASSPLDRSRTDTQYF
.	TRBV28	TRBJ1-2	.	TGTGCCAGCAGTCCCCCGGCGGAAAGTATCTATGGCTACACCTTC	CASSPPAESIYGYTF
.	TRBV11-2	TRBJ1-3	.	TGTGCCAGCAGCTTGGGAGGGACGACCTCTGGAAACACCATATATTTT	CASSLGGTTSGNTIYF
.	TRBV28	TRBJ1-5	.	TGTGCCAGCAGTTTATCAGGGGAAAATCAGCCCCAGCATTTT	CASSLSGENQPQHF
TRBD1	TRBV2	TRBJ1-1	.	TGTGCCAGCAGTCGCGACAGGGGAGGTCAAGCTTTCTTT	CASSRDRGGQAFF
TRBD2	TRBV2	TRBJ2-3	.	TGTGCCAGCACCCGGGGGGGCTCTAGCACAGATACGCAGTATTTT	CASTRGGSSTDTQYF
TRBD2	TRBV4-2	TRBJ2-7	.	TGTGCCAGCAGCCAAGGACTAGCGGGAACCTACGAGCAGTACTTC	CASSQGLAGTYEQYF
.	TRBV6-5	TRBJ2-1	.	TGTGCCAGCGCCCTAGGACAGCCTCTCTACAATGAGCAGTTCTTC	CASALGQPLYNEQFF
TRBD2	TRBV6-1	TRBJ2-5	.	TGTGCCAGCAGTGAGGGAGGGCGCGCGGAGACCCAGTACTTC	CASSEGGRAETQYF
.	TRBV7-3	TRBJ1-2	.	TGTGCCAGCAGCTCGAAGACAGGCGGCTATGGCTACACCTTC	CASSSKTGGYGYTF
.	TRBV29-1	TRBJ2-3	.	TGCAGCGTCAGAATCACAGATACGCAGTATTTT	CSVRITDTQYF
.	TRBV27	TRBJ2-3	.	TGTGCCAGCAGTTCCCATTTCACAGATACGCAGTATTTT	CASSSHFTDTQYF
TRBD1	TRBV23-1	TRBJ1-5	once	TGCGCCAGCAGTCAAGCTACAGGGGGGGTCAATCAGCCCCAGCATTTT	CASSQATGGVNQPQHF
.	TRBV3-1/TRBV3-2	TRBJ1-2	.	TGTGCCAGCAGCCAAGCGGGTATGGATAACTATGGCTACACCTTC	CASSQAGMDNYGYTF
TRBD1	TRBV4-2	TRBJ2-1	once	TGTGCCAGCAGCCAAGATGGGTTCAGGGACAGAAAAATCAATGAGCAGTTCTTC	CASSQDGFRDRKINEQFF
.	TRBV5-4	TRBJ1-4	.	TGTGCCAGCAGCGAAAGGGGGTGGGGAAAACTGTTTTTT	CASSERGWGKLFF
.	TRBV30	TRBJ1-1	.	TGTGCCTGGGATCCGTGGGGGGACACTGAAGCTTTCTTT	CAWDPWGDTEAFF
.	TRBV2	TRBJ2-7	.	TGTGCCAGCAGCGCTGACAGGTCCTACGAGCAGTACTTC	CASSADRSYEQYF
TRBD1	TRBV6-5	TRBJ1-5	.	TGTGCCAGCAGATACCGTGACAGGGGACAACAGCCCCAGCATTTT	CASRYRDRGQQPQHF
.	TRBV12-3/TRBV12-4	TRBJ2-7	once	TGTGCCAGCGTAGGAAGGGGTCACTACGAGCAGTACTTC	CASVGRGHYEQYF
.	TRBV5-1	TRBJ1-1	.	TGCGCCAGCAGCGGGAGGGGACTGGCGAACACTGAAGCTTTCTTT	CASSGRGLANTEAFF
.	TRBV15	TRBJ2-5	.	TGTGCCACCAGCAGGAAAGGACAGTTGCAAGAGACCCAGTACTTC	CATSRKGQLQETQYF
.	TRBV6-5	TRBJ1-5	.	TGTGCCAGCAGAACCACGGGGGGTGAGCAGCCCCAGCATTTT	CASRTTGGEQPQHF
TRBD1	TRBV2	TRBJ1-6	.	TGTGCCAGCAGTTCGACAGGGGGCCTCTGGGCCCTCCACTTT	CASSSTGGLWALHF